A selection of T cell receptor beta chains follows, all from one sample in a study of response to subunit inactivated influenza vaccine. Each CDR3 protein gets one entry after TCRdb re-called the RT-PCR reads with MiXCR. The sample yields roughly 620,000 distinct CDR3 sequences, around 11% seen once. The sample was also linked to a second study, of T cells expressing NK-cell markers.

Sample: PBMCs from blood, taken on the day of vaccination. These receptor sequences come from a man between 45 and 60 years old who received an inactivated influenza vaccine. Both conserved end residues are part of each CDR3. The order of the fields is CDR3 protein, V gene.

CDR3: CASSVQQGPGELFF; V: TRBV9
CDR3: CASRPGGAETQYF; V: TRBV7-7
CDR3: CASSPAPLMGELFF; V: TRBV12-3/TRBV12-4
CDR3: CASSYSLFGGPGYGYTF; V: TRBV6-5
CDR3: CASRTGNLWSTIYF; V: TRBV6-1
CDR3: CASSFGTTLAKNIQYF; V: TRBV28
CDR3: CSARDERGRTQYF; V: TRBV20-1
CDR3: CSARDMAGANTGELFF; V: TRBV20-1
CDR3: CASSEKSGVHQPQHF; V: TRBV2
CDR3: CASSQEVVAGGPGEQFF; V: TRBV4-2
CDR3: CASSQGGTNEAFF; V: TRBV4-3
CDR3: CASSPTIQGNEQYF; V: TRBV4-2
CDR3: CSVAGRLTSYEQYF; V: TRBV29-1
CDR3: CAWSVVNEQFF; V: TRBV30
CDR3: CASSYPRGSTDTQYF; V: TRBV11-2
CDR3: CASSQGGALPGELFF; V: TRBV4-3
CDR3: CSARVATLVGTQYF; V: TRBV20-1
CDR3: CSASPRQGENQPQHF; V: TRBV20-1
CDR3: CASSWGDGRNTEAFF; V: TRBV7-9
CDR3: CAISYTGTGATRGPYEQYF; V: TRBV6-5
CDR3: CASSLGTSGSGNEQFF; V: TRBV12-3/TRBV12-4
CDR3: CATSTRTATYGYTF; V: TRBV15
CDR3: CASSSAGTPYEQYF; V: TRBV6-1
CDR3: CAISARDSLTDTQYF; V: TRBV10-3
CDR3: CAAADGTSGNEQYF; V: TRBV27
CDR3: CASSLAPGQGTEQFF; V: TRBV7-6
CDR3: CASSSGLAGLGYNEQFF; V: TRBV7-8
CDR3: CASSRETGQAYEQYF; V: TRBV4-3
CDR3: CASSNVRLSSYNEQFF; V: TRBV12-3/TRBV12-4
CDR3: CASRGQIQGAYEQYF; V: TRBV2
CDR3: CASSLVRGQGYNEQFF; V: TRBV11-2
CDR3: CSVPGTGELFF; V: TRBV29-1
CDR3: CASSLAPGWDGYTF; V: TRBV12-3/TRBV12-4
CDR3: CASKAGSSGGLYEQYF; V: TRBV6-2/TRBV6-3
CDR3: CSVDAGRALGEQYF; V: TRBV29-1
CDR3: CATSRGVTGIYNEQFF; V: TRBV15
CDR3: CSARAGVGKVLNTEAFF; V: TRBV20-1
CDR3: CASSNSGSSYNEQFF; V: TRBV12-3/TRBV12-4
CDR3: CASSLVGRNTGELFF; V: TRBV5-4
CDR3: CASSVTGANTEAFF; V: TRBV25-1
CDR3: CASSRIREQFF; V: TRBV12-3/TRBV12-4
CDR3: CASCTGTGGSYEQYF; V: TRBV6-2/TRBV6-3
CDR3: CASRITQNTGELFF; V: TRBV7-2
CDR3: CASSSRAYEQYF; V: TRBV27
CDR3: CASSFLATSDTQYF; V: TRBV12-3/TRBV12-4